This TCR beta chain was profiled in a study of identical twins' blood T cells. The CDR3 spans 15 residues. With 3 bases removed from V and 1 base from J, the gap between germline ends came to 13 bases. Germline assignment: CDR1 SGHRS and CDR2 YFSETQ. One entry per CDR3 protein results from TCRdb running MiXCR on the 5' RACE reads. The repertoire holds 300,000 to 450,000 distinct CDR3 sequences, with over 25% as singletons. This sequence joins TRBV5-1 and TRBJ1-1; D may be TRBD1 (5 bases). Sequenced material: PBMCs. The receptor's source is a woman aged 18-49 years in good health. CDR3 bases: TGCGCCAGCAGCTCGACGGGACGGCCGAACACTGAAGCTTTCTTT. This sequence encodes CASSSTGRPNTEAFF.